The sequence of this T cell receptor beta chain was determined in a study of identical twins. Template switching (which added a universal primer site) was used, and cDNA carried unique molecular identifiers. Via MiXCR, TCRdb re-called the 5' RACE reads, giving one row per CDR3 protein. The sample contains about 900,000 distinct CDR3 sequences, roughly 12% of which appear only once. Study-wide results and caveats: The same donors were not followed; conclusions instead depended on cross-sectional statistical analysis. Zero-insertion findings could be partly confounded by invariant cells (MAIT and iNKT cells).

Worth noting for this clonotype: The antigen remains undetermined.

CDR3 size: 16 residues. V lost 0 bases, J lost 0 bases, and 9 bases lay in between. Germline V gene data show CDR1 as MNHEY and CDR2 as SVGEGT. Separately, the same data were catalogued under a study of yellow fever vaccine responses in identical twins.

This TCR was recovered from a woman between 18 and 29 years old in good health. The sequencing sample was made of PBMCs. The genes are TRBV6-2 or TRBV6-3 and TRBJ2-1; D is uncertain. This chain's CDR3 is CASSYSIFSSYNEQFF. The CDR3 coding sequence is TGTGCCAGCAGTTACTCGATCTTTTCCTCCTACAATGAGCAGTTCTTC.